These 17 T cell receptor beta chains were sequenced from one sample in a study of T cells after yellow fever vaccination (dated by TCRdb to between 2018 and 2020). The intended sense of this specimen's treatment or condition label: live attenuated yellow fever vaccine strain. Library generation was performed with 5' RACE. Sequencer: Illumina NovaSeq 6000. The raw public data were reprocessed by TCRdb itself: fastp quality trimming at Q25, MiXCR clonotype calling, in-frame beta chains only. Identical CDR3 protein sequences are pooled into one entry, listed with their most common genes and DNA. The sample data list 250,000 to 400,000 distinct CDR3 sequences, and about 4% of these were observed just once. Together, the top ten hold 20% to 25% of the sample. This sample comprised PBMCs, obtained 5 days after the yellow fever booster vaccination. The receptors come from a man younger than 35 who received the YFV17D yellow fever vaccine.

The table lists this clonotype with a few counts. The chain is built from TRBV27 and TRBJ1-4, with a weak D call TRBD1 (6 bases). Trimming cost V 5 bases and J 12 bases, with 22 bases left between them. CDR3 length equals 15 residues. Germline V gene lookup returns CDR1 MNHEY and CDR2 SMNVEV (reference sequence). CDR3 nucleotides: TGTGCCAGCAGTACTTTATGGGACACCAGTCCGCAACTGTTTTTT. Its translation is CASSTLWDTSPQLFF.

This clonotype appeared many times. The genes are TRBV15 and TRBJ1-4, with a weak D call TRBD1 (6 bases). The CDR3 consists of 14 residues. The V end was cut by 2 bases, the J end by 7 bases, with 11 bases between. Germline V CDR1 and CDR2: LNHNV, YYDKDF (reference sequence). In nucleotides, the CDR3 is TGTGCCACCAGCAGACTGGGGGCTGGTGAAAAACTGTTTTTT. Protein: CATSRLGAGEKLFF.

The genes are TRBV15 and TRBJ2-1, with TRBD1 as a possible D gene (5 bases). From germline, CDR1 is LNHNV and CDR2 YYDKDF (reference sequence). V was pared by 5 bases and J by 7 bases, with 24 bases between. CDR3 length equals 17 residues. The chain's CDR3 is CATSAPSVGPFRNEQFF. CDR3 in DNA: TGTGCCACCAGCGCGCCGTCGGTGGGGCCCTTCCGAAATGAGCAGTTCTTC.

Only a few counts were recorded for this clonotype. The chain is built from TRBV6-5 and TRBJ2-2, with a possible D match to TRBD1 (6 bases). V lost 5 bases and J lost 4, with 11 bases in between. The CDR3 length is 14 residues. Germline V lookup: CDR1 MNHEY, CDR2 SVGAGI. As DNA, the CDR3 is TGTGCCAGCAGTCTGCAGGGGCCCACCGGGGAGCTGTTTTTT. As protein: CASSLQGPTGELFF.

This clonotype appeared a few times. The rearrangement links TRBV4-1 to TRBJ2-1, with 12 bases that match TRBD2. The length of the CDR3 is 17 residues. V lost 2 bases and J lost 3; bases outside the gene matches: 5. The germline V gene encodes CDR1 MGHRA and CDR2 YSYEKL. CDR3 sequence: CASSQRTSGVLYNEQFF. The CDR3 bases are TGCGCCAGCAGCCAACGGACTAGCGGGGTGCTCTACAATGAGCAGTTCTTC.

This clonotype showed up many times. V usage is TRBV24-1 and J usage is TRBJ2-1; TRBD2 matches 8 bases. The CDR3 covers 16 residues. J lost 9 bases, V lost 1 base, and 10 bases had no gene match. Per the germline V gene, CDR1 is KGHDR and CDR2 is SFDVKD. The CDR3 DNA sequence: TGTGCCACCAGTGATTTTGCGGGGGGACCCTTCATTGAGCAGTTCTTC. Translated, it gives CATSDFAGGPFIEQFF.

This clonotype occurred many times. The CDR3 DNA is TGCGCCAGCAGCCTCTCCCCGGACCACCTCCTTCGTATCGAGCAGTTCTTC. Protein product: CASSLSPDHLLRIEQFF. The rearrangement uses TRBV4-1 and TRBJ2-1; D gene ambiguous. Between the trimmed V and J ends, which lost 4 bases and 10 bases, there was a span of 26 bases. CDR3 length: 17 amino acids. Germline values: CDR1 MGHRA, CDR2 YSYEKL.

This clonotype was counted a few times. The chain uses TRBV19 and TRBJ2-1; 8 positions agree with TRBD2. Germline CDR1 reads LNHDA; CDR2 reads SQIVND (reference sequence). J lost 5 bases, V lost 3 bases, and 6 bases had no gene match. The CDR3 consists of 15 residues. The CDR3 bases are TGTGCCAGTAGTATTGAGCGGGGGTGGAACAATGAGCAGTTCTTC. This gives the protein CASSIERGWNNEQFF. Supplemented by reference TRBV19 and TRBJ2-1, the full variable domain reads DGGITQSPKYLFRKEGQNVTLSCEQNLNHDAMYWYRQDPGQGLRLIYYSQIVNDFQKGDIAEGYSVSREKKESFPLTVTSAQKNPTAFYLCASSIERGWNNEQFFGPGTRLTVL.

A few counts support this clonotype. This rearrangement joins TRBV12-3 or TRBV12-4 to TRBJ2-5; D gene uncertain. The CDR3 contains 14 residues. Trimming took off 3 bases at V and 4 bases at J, with 12 bases between the two ends. The CDR3 is CASSFRVKGETQYF. CDR3 nucleotides: TGTGCCAGCAGTTTTAGGGTAAAGGGAGAGACCCAGTACTTC.

The chain has TRBV15 and TRBJ2-3, with a possible D match to TRBD2 (6 bases). The CDR3 covers 13 residues. CDR1 is LNHNV, CDR2 YYDKDF, per germline (reference sequence). Deletions cut 3 bases from V and 5 bases from J, with 9 bases between. As DNA, the CDR3 is TGTGCCACCAGCAGGCAGGGAGGAGATACGCAGTATTTT. Protein product: CATSRQGGDTQYF.

The rearrangement joins TRBV2 to TRBJ2-7; maybe TRBD2 (5 bases). V lost 0 bases, J lost 10 bases, and 19 bases lay in between. The germline CDR1 and CDR2 sequences are SNHLY and FYNNEI. CDR3 length equals 15 residues. CDR3 in amino acids: CASSEANWRAGPQYF. CDR3 DNA: TGTGCCAGCAGTGAAGCGAATTGGCGGGCTGGCCCCCAGTACTTC.

Only a few counts were recorded for this clonotype. The V and J genes are TRBV6-2 or TRBV6-3 and TRBJ1-2; a possible D gene is TRBD1 (5 bases). With 4 bases removed from V and 8 bases from J, the gap between germline ends came to 14 bases. The CDR3 has 13 residues. CDR1 MNHEY and CDR2 SVGEGT come from the germline V gene. This chain's CDR3 is CASSLWGPEGYTF. The CDR3 nucleotides are TGTGCCAGCAGTTTGTGGGGCCCGGAAGGCTACACCTTC.

The chain has TRBV4-1 and TRBJ2-3, with TRBD1 matching over 10 bases. The CDR3 totals 17 residues. Germline CDR1 and CDR2: MGHRA and YSYEKL. V was pared by 3 bases and J by 2 bases, with 8 bases of the junction left unmatched. CDR3 loop: CASSQRTGGTLTDTQYF. The CDR3 DNA is TGCGCCAGCAGCCAGCGGACAGGGGGAACCCTCACAGATACGCAGTATTTT.

The chain recombines TRBV7-9 with TRBJ2-2, with a possible D match to TRBD2 (5 bases). The CDR3 loop spans 15 amino acids. Germline V gene data show CDR1 as SEHNR and CDR2 as FQNEAQ (reference sequence). The V end was cut by 7 bases, the J end by 2 bases, with 14 bases between. The CDR3 nucleotides are TGTGCCAGCATCCCTGGAGGTTCTAACACCGGGGAGCTGTTTTTT. Its protein product is CASIPGGSNTGELFF.

The J gene is TRBJ2-3, the V gene TRBV7-9; 7 positions agree with TRBD2. J lost 5 bases, V lost 5 bases, and 10 bases had no gene match. This CDR3 has 15 residues. Germline assignment: CDR1 SEHNR and CDR2 FQNEAQ (reference sequence). For the CDR3, the DNA is TGTGCCAGCAGCCCCGAGCGGGGTGGTATAGATACGCAGTATTTT. As protein: CASSPERGGIDTQYF.

This clonotype was recorded a few times. This chain uses TRBV7-2 with TRBJ1-2, with D unresolved. Germline CDR1 SGHTA, CDR2 FQGNSA. The CDR3 contains 13 residues. V lost 8 bases to trimming and J lost 0 bases, with 10 bases between them. This CDR3 is CASVLGANYGYTF. CDR3 bases: TGTGCCAGCGTACTTGGAGCTAACTATGGCTACACCTTC.

This clonotype showed up just a few times. This chain uses TRBV7-6 with TRBJ2-7; D not resolved. The CDR3 extends over 15 amino acids. Trimming left V 5 bases short and J 0 bases short, with 14 bases between. Per the germline V gene, CDR1 is SGHVS and CDR2 is FNYEAQ. CDR3: CASSTSARFSYEQYF. DNA of the CDR3: TGTGCCAGCAGCACCAGCGCCAGGTTCTCCTACGAGCAGTACTTC.